These 29 T cell receptor beta chains share one sample of origin, sequenced in a study of cytomegalovirus exposure and HLA in healthy donors. The PCR used 60 Vbeta and 13 Jbeta primers. TCRdb's copy holds only in-frame clones and misses some; the assay was immunoSEQ multiplex PCR. This sample has tens of thousands of clones; about three quarters occur once, and the top ten carry over 2.5%. The sample taken for sequencing was PBMCs. The receptors here all came from a young man in good health and CMV-seronegative.

This clone was observed a single time. The rearrangement uses TRBV2 and TRBJ2-2, with D possibly being TRBD2 (6 bases). Germline CDR1 reads SNHLY; CDR2 reads FYNNEI. V was trimmed by 8 bases and J by 2 bases, leaving 15 bases between them. This CDR3 spans 15 amino acids. DNA for the CDR3: TGTGCCAGCGGAGTGCCCGGACTAAACACCGGGGAGCTGTTTTTT. This encodes CASGVPGLNTGELFF.

This rearrangement joins TRBV4-2 to TRBJ1-4; TRBD1 might be the D (5 bases). Germline-derived CDR1 and CDR2 are LGHNA and YNFKEQ. CDR3 size: 15 residues. Trimming removed 0 bases at V and 3 bases at J, with 8 bases between. CDR3 sequence (DNA): TGTGCCAGCAGCCAAGATGGGACTCCTAATGAAAAACTGTTTTTT. Amino acid sequence: CASSQDGTPNEKLFF.

The gene calls are TRBV5-1 and TRBJ1-1, with a weak D call TRBD1 (5 bases). Trimming removed 2 bases at V and 4 bases at J, with 9 bases between. The V gene's germline CDR1 is SGHRS and CDR2 YFSETQ. CDR3 size: 13 residues. In DNA, the CDR3 is TGCGCCAGCAGCTTTGGGGGGACCACTGAAGCTTTCTTT. Translating gives CASSFGGTTEAFF.

The chain combines TRBV27 with TRBJ2-3; 10 bases line up with TRBD2. This CDR3 region has 17 residues. Trimming took 5 bases from V and 6 from J; bases not matched to a gene: 14. The germline V gene encodes CDR1 MNHEY and CDR2 SMNVEV (reference sequence). The CDR3 protein is CASSPGTSDPRVDTQYF. DNA for the CDR3: TGTGCCAGCAGTCCCGGGACTAGCGACCCCAGGGTGGATACGCAGTATTTT.

This chain uses TRBV18 with TRBJ1-5, with 7 bases that match TRBD1. Germline V gene data show CDR1 as KGHSH and CDR2 as LQKENI. This CDR3 has 14 residues. The V gene end was trimmed by 4 bases and the J gene end by 2 bases; junction bases not matched to a gene: 2. CDR3 nucleotide sequence: TGTGCCAGCTCACTTGGACAGGGCAATCAGCCCCAGCATTTT. It specifies CASSLGQGNQPQHF.

CDR3 DNA sequence: TGTGCCAGCAGTTTGCAGGGGGGTCTCGGCACTGAAGCTTTCTTT. As protein: CASSLQGGLGTEAFF. The chain recombines TRBV28 with TRBJ1-1; 7 nucleotides agree with TRBD1. J lost 4 bases, V lost 3 bases, and 8 bases had no gene match. Germline-derived CDR1 and CDR2 are MDHEN and SYDVKM. The CDR3 is made up of 15 amino acids. Together with reference TRBV28 and TRBJ1-1, the CDR3 gives the full variable domain: DVKVTQSSRYLVKRTGEKVFLECVQDMDHENMFWYRQDPGLGLRLIYFSYDVKMKEKGDIPEGYSVSREKKERFSLILESASTNQTSMYLCASSLQGGLGTEAFFGQGTRLTVV.

This clone was recorded a few times. DNA of the CDR3: TGTGCCAGCAGGGCCAGTCCCTATAATTCACCCCTCCACTTT. Its translation is CASRASPYNSPLHF. V is TRBV27 and J is TRBJ1-6; no firm D call. Trimming pared 6 bases from V and 2 bases from J, leaving 8 bases between. The CDR3 sequence is 14 residues long. CDR1 and CDR2 (germline): MNHEY, SMNVEV (reference sequence).

The chain has TRBV7-7 and TRBJ2-3; tentatively, D is TRBD1 (5 bases). CDR1 and CDR2 (germline): SSHAT, FNYEAQ (reference sequence). V dropped 1 base and J dropped 2 bases, with 7 bases sitting between them. The CDR3 length is 14 residues. CDR3 region: CASSLGQSTDTQYF. CDR3 in DNA: TGTGCCAGCAGCTTAGGACAGTCCACAGATACGCAGTATTTT.

The CDR3 here is CASSHGFNEQYF. DNA for the CDR3: TGTGCCAGCAGCCACGGGTTCAACGAGCAGTACTTC. This chain links TRBV14 with TRBJ2-7; no firm D call. The germline gives CDR1 SGHDN, CDR2 FVKESK. The CDR3 loop spans 12 amino acids. V was trimmed by 3 bases and J by 5 bases, leaving 8 bases between them.

The chain carries TRBV30 and TRBJ2-7; 8 nucleotides align to TRBD2. The J segment lost 4 bases and the V segment lost 2 bases, leaving 7 bases of the junction unmatched. The CDR3 is made up of 14 amino acids. Per germline, CDR1 GTSNPN and CDR2 SVGIG (reference sequence). DNA for the CDR3: TGTGCCTGGAGTCGCCCGGGACTAGTGTACGAGCAGTACTTC. Protein: CAWSRPGLVYEQYF.

In its sample, this clone was seen once. The chain employs TRBV7-2 and TRBJ2-2, with D perhaps TRBD2 (6 bases). The germline V gene encodes CDR1 SGHTA and CDR2 FQGNSA. The CDR3 runs to 13 residues. The V end lost 4 bases, the J end lost 6 bases, and 9 bases lay between the germline ends. This chain's CDR3 is CASSWLAPGELFF. In DNA form, the CDR3 reads TGTGCCAGCAGCTGGCTAGCGCCCGGGGAGCTGTTTTTT.

The chain uses TRBV28 and TRBJ1-1; D remains ambiguous. The germline CDR1 and CDR2 sequences are MDHEN and SYDVKM. This CDR3 spans 14 amino acids. Trimming removed 5 bases from V and 3 bases from J, with 13 bases in between. The CDR3 nucleotides are TGTGCCAGCAGTCGTCCGGGGAGTTACACTGAAGCTTTCTTT. Encoded protein: CASSRPGSYTEAFF. Variable domain in full (rest from reference TRBV28 and TRBJ1-1): DVKVTQSSRYLVKRTGEKVFLECVQDMDHENMFWYRQDPGLGLRLIYFSYDVKMKEKGDIPEGYSVSREKKERFSLILESASTNQTSMYLCASSRPGSYTEAFFGQGTRLTVV.

This clone was observed a single time. This sequence joins TRBV9 and TRBJ2-3, with 11 bases fitting TRBD2. The CDR3 totals 16 residues. Germline CDR1 SGDLS, CDR2 YYNGEE. J was trimmed by 4 bases and V by 1 base; bases with no gene match: 5. CDR3 sequence (DNA): TGTGCCAGCAGCGTAAGTAGCGGGGGGGCCTCAGATACGCAGTATTTT. Amino acid sequence: CASSVSSGGASDTQYF. Full variable domain (rest looked up from reference TRBV9 and TRBJ2-3): DSGVTQTPKHLITATGQRVTLRCSPRSGDLSVYWYQQSLDQGLQFLIQYYNGEERAKGNILERFSAQQFPDLHSELNLSSLELGDSALYFCASSVSSGGASDTQYFGPGTRLTVL.

The chain employs TRBV30 and TRBJ2-4, with D perhaps TRBD2 (5 bases). Germline V CDR1 and CDR2: GTSNPN, SVGIG (reference sequence). There are 14 residues in the CDR3. V was cut by 4 bases and J by 2 bases, with 12 bases left in between. Here the CDR3 reads CAWNRPGSKNIQYF. For the CDR3, the DNA is TGTGCCTGGAACCGGCCGGGGTCCAAAAACATTCAGTACTTC.

The rearrangement uses TRBV19 and TRBJ2-7; TRBD1 matches 9 bases. CDR1 LNHDA and CDR2 SQIVND come from the germline V gene (reference sequence). The CDR3 length is 15 residues. V trimming: 1 base; J trimming: 6 bases; junction bases outside the gene matches: 7. The CDR3 DNA follows: TGTGCCAGTAGTATAGCGGGACAGGGAAGGCGCGAGCAGTACTTC. Translating gives CASSIAGQGRREQYF.

The V and J genes are TRBV9 and TRBJ1-1, with D unclear. The germline V gene has CDR1 SGDLS and CDR2 YYNGEE. CDR3 size: 13 residues. Trimming removed 0 bases from V and 4 bases from J, with 7 bases in between. For the CDR3, the DNA is TGTGCCAGCAGCGTAGCCCCGAGCACTGAAGCTTTCTTT. Protein sequence: CASSVAPSTEAFF.

The chain is built from TRBV27 and TRBJ1-4; D not certain. Germline V gene lookup returns CDR1 MNHEY and CDR2 SMNVEV (reference sequence). The CDR3 is made up of 12 amino acids. Trimming removed 4 bases at V and 7 bases at J, with 7 bases between. CDR3 coding DNA: TGTGCCAGCAGTTCCTCCAGTGAAAAACTGTTTTTT. This gives the protein CASSSSSEKLFF.

The chain employs TRBV19 and TRBJ2-3, with 8 bases fitting TRBD1. Losses at the gene ends were 4 bases for V and 4 bases for J; bases not matched to a gene: 4. The length of the CDR3 is 14 residues. CDR1 and CDR2 from the germline V gene are LNHDA and SQIVND (reference sequence). The CDR3 region has the DNA TGTGCCAGTAGTAGACAGGGGTCCTCAGATACGCAGTATTTT. It codes for CASSRQGSSDTQYF.

This clone came up once. This chain links TRBV30 with TRBJ1-3, with 11 bases lining up with TRBD1. This CDR3 contains 15 residues. Germline V gene lookup returns CDR1 GTSNPN and CDR2 SVGIG (reference sequence). V lost 0 bases, J lost 9 bases, and 7 bases stayed unmatched. The CDR3 DNA reads TGTGCCTGGAGTGTTGGGGGGACAGGGGGTAGCACCATATATTTT. Translating it yields CAWSVGGTGGSTIYF.

This rearrangement joins TRBV28 to TRBJ2-3, with D possibly matching TRBD2 (6 bases). The CDR3 contains 13 residues. V was cut by 5 bases and J by 6 bases, with 12 bases left in between. The germline V gene encodes CDR1 MDHEN and CDR2 SYDVKM. The CDR3 nucleotides are TGTGCCAGCAGTGGAGGGGCTAAGGATACGCAGTATTTT. It translates to CASSGGAKDTQYF. The full variable domain, completed using reference TRBV28 and TRBJ2-3, is DVKVTQSSRYLVKRTGEKVFLECVQDMDHENMFWYRQDPGLGLRLIYFSYDVKMKEKGDIPEGYSVSREKKERFSLILESASTNQTSMYLCASSGGAKDTQYFGPGTRLTVL.

The V and J genes are TRBV11-2 and TRBJ2-1, with 9 positions matching TRBD2. J gave up 9 bases and V 5 bases, and 11 bases lay outside the gene matches. Germline V gene data show CDR1 as SGHAT and CDR2 as FQNNGV. The CDR3 covers 15 residues. Written as DNA, the CDR3 is TGTGCCAGCAGCCCCGTTCGTGGCGGGGGGGCTGAGCAGTTCTTC. It yields the protein CASSPVRGGGAEQFF. The variable domain in full, with the rest retrieved from reference TRBV11-2 and TRBJ2-1, is EAGVAQSPRYKIIEKRQSVAFWCNPISGHATLYWYQQILGQGPKLLIQFQNNGVVDDSQLPKDRFSAERLKGVDSTLKIQPAKLEDSAVYLCASSPVRGGGAEQFFGPGTRLTVL.

The chain is built from TRBV27 and TRBJ2-1; 9 bases are shared with TRBD2. CDR3 size: 15 residues. Germline assignment: CDR1 MNHEY and CDR2 SMNVEV (reference sequence). The V and J ends lost 2 bases and 9 bases, in that order; junction bases with no gene match: 8. The CDR3 spells CASSLRAGGPGEQFF. In nucleotides, the CDR3 is TGTGCCAGCAGTTTAAGGGCGGGGGGGCCGGGTGAGCAGTTCTTC.

The chain has TRBV2 and TRBJ2-6; no reliable D call. V lost 3 bases and J lost 0, with 6 bases in between. The CDR3 sequence is 15 residues long. Germline V gene data show CDR1 as SNHLY and CDR2 as FYNNEI. The CDR3 here is CASSDQYSGANVLTF. DNA for the CDR3: TGTGCCAGCAGTGATCAGTACTCTGGGGCCAACGTCCTGACTTTC.

This chain uses TRBV6-6 with TRBJ1-2; 8 bases are a match to TRBD1. The germline V gene has CDR1 MNHNY and CDR2 SVGAGI (reference sequence). The CDR3 extends over 13 amino acids. J lost 2 bases, V lost 5 bases, and 1 base had no gene match. The CDR3 DNA sequence: TGTGCCAGCAGTCGGGACAGGAACTATGGCTACACCTTC. Protein product: CASSRDRNYGYTF.

This rearrangement joins TRBV5-1 to TRBJ2-5, with 8 bases matching TRBD2. J gave up 3 bases and V 5 bases, and 6 bases lay outside the gene matches. This CDR3 region has 14 residues. CDR1 SGHRS and CDR2 YFSETQ come from the germline V gene. The CDR3 loop is CASSSVAGKETQYF. The CDR3 DNA reads TGCGCCAGCAGTTCCGTAGCGGGGAAAGAGACCCAGTACTTC.

This chain connects TRBV10-3 to TRBJ2-7; 12 bases match TRBD1. The CDR3 consists of 14 residues. V lost 5 bases and J lost 5; bases outside the gene matches: 4. CDR1 and CDR2 from the germline V gene are ENHRY and SYGVKD. The CDR3 reads CAISPGTGGDEQYF. The CDR3 nucleotides read TGTGCCATCAGTCCCGGGACAGGGGGCGACGAGCAGTACTTC.

The CDR3 coding sequence is TGTGCCAGCAGCTTGGGACAGACCTACGAGCAGTACTTC. Translating gives CASSLGQTYEQYF. This chain uses TRBV11-1 with TRBJ2-7, with TRBD1 matching over 7 bases. Germline V CDR1 and CDR2: SGHAT, FQDESV (reference sequence). V was clipped by 3 bases and J by 2 bases; unmatched bases: 1. The CDR3 extends over 13 amino acids. Looking up the rest from reference TRBV11-1 and TRBJ2-7 gives the full variable domain: EAEVAQSPRYKITEKSQAVAFWCDPISGHATLYWYRQILGQGPELLVQFQDESVVDDSQLPKDRFSAERLKGVDSTLKIQPAELGDSAMYLCASSLGQTYEQYFGPGTRLTVT.

The count of this clone is one. J is TRBJ1-1 and V is TRBV6-1; 10 bases map to TRBD1. There are 13 residues in the CDR3. Germline V CDR1 and CDR2: MNHNS, SASEGT. Unmatched junction bases numbered 4, after V lost 9 bases and J lost 3 bases. The CDR3 protein is CASIGTGDTEAFF. The DNA for the CDR3 is TGTGCCAGTATCGGGACAGGGGACACTGAAGCTTTCTTT.

V gene TRBV19 combines with J gene TRBJ2-6; TRBD1 is a possible D gene (5 bases). CDR1 is LNHDA and CDR2 is SQIVND in the germline V gene (reference sequence). This CDR3 region has 17 residues. V lost 8 bases and J 0 bases, leaving 17 bases between the germline ends. The CDR3 here is CASQGTTILSGANVLTF. CDR3 nucleotide sequence: TGTGCCAGTCAGGGCACAACCATCCTCTCTGGGGCCAACGTCCTGACTTTC.